Detailed here is one T cell receptor beta chain. Its antigen is as yet unknown. Profiling relied on immunoSEQ multiplex PCR, and the TCRdb table lists in-frame clones only, not all of them. This repertoire shows hundreds of thousands of clones, 75% to 90% found once; its top ten account for around 4.5%. Stated treatment: roughly 18 received Ad26.COV2.S at low or high dose, single or two shots; several received placebo; per-sample allocation not given. Day 63 after the first injection of vaccine or placebo was the sampling time. This adult donor, from Boston, was 18-55 years old. The sample comes from a study of Ad26.COV2.S vaccination and SARS-CoV-2 variants. Overall study context: The study gave Ad26.COV2.S intramuscularly, once or twice 56 days apart.

The V gene's germline CDR1 is SGHRS and CDR2 YFSETQ. This CDR3 is built from 13 residues. V lost 4 bases and J 5 bases, leaving 7 bases between the germline ends. Study results and caveats: The study found similar non-spike TCR breadth in vaccine and placebo recipients. Spike-specific TCR breadth in vaccine recipients exceeded that seen in placebo recipients.

This TCR came from a person aged 18-65 years who received the Ad26.COV2.S COVID-19 vaccine or a placebo. Sequenced material: peripheral blood, taken in a trial of Ad26.COV2.S vaccine versus placebo. The V gene is TRBV5-1, the J gene TRBJ1-6; maybe TRBD1 (6 bases). The CDR3 bases are TGCGCCAGCAGCCGGACAGATAATTCACCCCTCCACTTT. Translating gives CASSRTDNSPLHF.